This T cell receptor beta chain was recorded in a study of blood T cell repertoires in COVID-19. Background on the study: T cells, B-cell-depleted T cells, or PBMCs provided the cDNA or gDNA that served as material.

As handled by the study authors: Amplification of reference gene primers was used by the study to estimate nucleated cell counts. Data came from immunoSEQ multiplex PCR; TCRdb stores just in-frame clones and leaves some out. From that table come the V and J calls and clone size; the DNA was used to work out D and trimming. The sample records over 85,000 clones, 70% to 85% being singletons. The source of this sequence is a man aged 60 to 69 with active or convalescent COVID-19. Input material: peripheral blood.

In DNA form, the CDR3 reads TGTGCTAGTGGTTTGGCTGGACAGGGGGAGGGATATGGCTACACCTTC. This encodes CASGLAGQGEGYGYTF. This chain uses TRBV12-5 with TRBJ1-2, with 10 bases that match TRBD1. This CDR3 comprises 16 residues. J lost 5 bases, V lost 1 base, and 7 bases had no gene match. In germline, CDR1 is LGHNT, CDR2 FRNRAP.